Below are 13 T cell receptor beta chains sequenced from a single sample in a study of shared T cell receptors in the human thymus. Sequenced by immunoSEQ multiplex PCR; TCRdb stores in-frame clones only, minus some. In the table there are over 650,000 clones, more than 75% of which are singletons. Separately, the same data were catalogued under a study of human thymus T cells.

The sequencing input was thymocytes. All receptors come from a boy younger than two with a congenital heart defect.

The CDR3 DNA is TGTGCCACCAGGAACGCAGGACAGGGGAATAATTCACCCCTCCACTTT. Translated, it gives CATRNAGQGNNSPLHF. The rearrangement uses TRBV15 and TRBJ1-6; TRBD1 matches 9 bases. Germline CDR1 reads LNHNV; CDR2 reads YYDKDF (reference sequence). Trimming removed 6 bases from V and 5 bases from J; junction bases left unmatched: 8. This CDR3 region has 16 residues.

This rearrangement joins TRBV6-4 to TRBJ2-1; unclear D gene. Germline CDR1 and CDR2: MRHNA and SNTAGT. The V end lost 4 bases, the J end lost 0 bases, and 10 bases lay between the germline ends. The CDR3 sequence is 15 residues long. The chain's CDR3 is CASSGYPSSYNEQFF. The CDR3 coding sequence is TGTGCCAGCAGTGGTTACCCGAGCTCCTACAATGAGCAGTTCTTC.

The J gene is TRBJ2-3, the V gene TRBV4-2; 13 nucleotides line up with TRBD2. The V and J ends lost 3 bases and 6 bases, in that order; junction bases with no gene match: 6. CDR3 length: 16 amino acids. Germline-derived CDR1 and CDR2 are LGHNA and YNFKEQ. The CDR3 bases are TGTGCCAGCAGCCAGCGGACTAGCGGGGGTAAGGATACGCAGTATTTT. Encoded protein: CASSQRTSGGKDTQYF.

V and J are TRBV7-8 and TRBJ2-7; 10 bases are shared with TRBD2. Per the germline V gene, CDR1 is SGHVS and CDR2 is FQNEAQ. This CDR3 has 16 residues. Unmatched junction bases numbered 9, after V lost 2 bases and J lost 5 bases. The CDR3 is CASSLLAGGLTDEQYF. In DNA, the CDR3 is TGTGCCAGCAGCTTATTAGCGGGAGGACTCACCGACGAGCAGTACTTC.

This sequence joins TRBV15 and TRBJ2-7; the match to TRBD2 covers 8 bases. In germline, CDR1 is LNHNV, CDR2 YYDKDF (reference sequence). V was pared by 3 bases and J by 5 bases, with 12 bases of the junction left unmatched. This CDR3 has 16 amino acids. The CDR3 DNA is TGTGCCACCAGCAGGGTCCCGAACGGGGGGGCTAACGAGCAGTACTTC. Translation gives CATSRVPNGGANEQYF.

This clone has just one count. The chain joins TRBV28 to TRBJ2-1; D uncertain. V was trimmed by 9 bases and J by 8 bases, leaving 23 bases between them. CDR1 is MDHEN, CDR2 SYDVKM, per germline. The CDR3 contains 15 residues. The CDR3 coding sequence is TGTGCCAGTTTGAAAAGCGACCCAGCCGGCGATGAGCAGTTCTTC. Protein product: CASLKSDPAGDEQFF.

This chain joins TRBV6-5 and TRBJ1-2; TRBD1 aligns across 8 bases. The CDR3 covers 14 residues. V lost 0 bases, J lost 6 bases, and 3 bases stayed unmatched. Germline CDR1 MNHEY, CDR2 SVGAGI. CDR3 amino acids: CASSYSTGDDGYTF. CDR3 sequence (DNA): TGTGCCAGCAGTTACTCGACAGGGGACGATGGCTACACCTTC.

This clone showed up just a few times. The chain combines TRBV4-1 with TRBJ1-5; 8 nucleotides agree with TRBD1. Germline V gene sequence: CDR1 MGHRA, CDR2 YSYEKL. V shed 1 base and J 6 bases; nucleotides not matched to a gene: 8. This CDR3 spans 16 amino acids. CDR3 in DNA: TGCGCCAGCAGCCAAGCGGCAGGGGGCTTAGGTCAGCCCCAGCATTTT. Amino acid sequence: CASSQAAGGLGQPQHF.

The chain employs TRBV28 and TRBJ1-5, with 7 nucleotides matching TRBD1. V lost 8 bases and J lost 0; bases outside the gene matches: 16. CDR1 is MDHEN, CDR2 SYDVKM, per germline. The CDR3 length is 18 residues. For the CDR3, the DNA is TGTGCCAGCTTCCATACAGGGGATCTCCCCTATAGCAATCAGCCCCAGCATTTT. It yields the protein CASFHTGDLPYSNQPQHF.

This CDR3 is CATVVAQGIVSTDTQYF. Written as DNA, the CDR3 is TGTGCCACAGTGGTGGCACAGGGGATTGTATCCACAGATACGCAGTATTTT. This chain links TRBV28 with TRBJ2-3; 7 nucleotides match TRBD1. Germline CDR1 reads MDHEN; CDR2 reads SYDVKM. CDR3 size: 17 residues. V dropped 10 bases and J dropped 2; count of bases not matched to a gene: 18.

The chain carries TRBV11-3 and TRBJ2-3, with D maybe TRBD2 (6 bases). Germline V gene lookup returns CDR1 SGHNT and CDR2 YENEEA. The CDR3 has 14 amino acids. V lost 4 bases to trimming and J lost 6 bases, with 14 bases between them. CDR3 bases: TGTGCCAGCAGCTCCAGACTAGATCCCGATACGCAGTATTTT. Protein sequence: CASSSRLDPDTQYF.

The rearrangement joins TRBV27 to TRBJ2-4; D call uncertain. The CDR3 is 15 residues long. Germline CDR1 reads MNHEY; CDR2 reads SMNVEV (reference sequence). Trimming pared 2 bases from V and 2 bases from J, leaving 10 bases between. The CDR3 DNA reads TGTGCCAGCAGTTTAGTTCCAATTTCCAAAAACATTCAGTACTTC. It yields the protein CASSLVPISKNIQYF.

The rearrangement uses TRBV9 and TRBJ2-2; 9 bases are shared with TRBD2. Germline V gene lookup returns CDR1 SGDLS and CDR2 YYNGEE. The V gene end was trimmed by 4 bases and the J gene end by 0 bases; junction bases not matched to a gene: 1. CDR3 size: 15 residues. The CDR3: CASSSGRTNTGELFF. CDR3 bases: TGTGCCAGCAGCAGCGGGAGGACGAACACCGGGGAGCTGTTTTTT.